These T cell receptor beta chains were read from a single sample in a study of vaccination effects on CD4 cells after COVID-19. Their antigens are not known. The protocol was immunoSEQ multiplex PCR, while the TCRdb copy is restricted to in-frame clones and leaves out a portion. The data hold 50,000 or so clones, with around 80% observed a single time. Sequencing was performed on CD4+ T cells from PBMCs cultured without peptide, taken after COVID-19 vaccination. The receptors were sampled from a human donor who had a prior SARS-CoV-2 infection. Both conserved end residues are part of each CDR3. The order of the fields is clone size, V gene, J gene, CDR3 protein. Only some rows state a clone size, as once, few, many or a class for expanded clones.

size: few
V: TRBV2
J: TRBJ2-7
CDR3: CASSDLSGQQSYEQYF

size: -
V: TRBV10-3
J: TRBJ1-2
CDR3: CAISESGTDGYTF

size: few
V: TRBV5-1
J: TRBJ2-3
CDR3: CASSLGLLGDDTQYF

size: -
V: TRBV7-9
J: TRBJ2-3
CDR3: CASSSRLDLGDTQYF

size: -
V: TRBV9
J: TRBJ2-7
CDR3: CASSTGSFSGTLEQYF

size: -
V: TRBV28
J: TRBJ1-4
CDR3: CASSTRTDATNEKLFF

size: -
V: TRBV3-1/TRBV3-2
J: TRBJ2-3
CDR3: CASSQGPSQYF

size: -
V: TRBV12-3/TRBV12-4
J: TRBJ2-5
CDR3: CASSSDRQETQYF

size: -
V: TRBV19
J: TRBJ1-2
CDR3: CASNEDRDRGYTF

size: -
V: TRBV7-2
J: TRBJ1-5
CDR3: CASSLIPTGNQPQHF

size: -
V: TRBV3-1/TRBV3-2
J: TRBJ1-2
CDR3: CASSQSTGYSGGYTF